This T cell receptor beta chain was captured by sequencing in a study of blood T cell repertoires in COVID-19 (dated by TCRdb to about 2020). A note on the overall study: The collaborator samples originated in the United States, Italy and Spain and spanned the acute and convalescent phases of COVID-19. The prospective study material was composed of cDNA or gDNA derived from T cells, B-cell-depleted T cells, or PBMCs. Subjects who had been exposed to COVID-19, were actively infected with it, or had recovered from it provided the deeply sampled blood TCRbeta repertoires that made up the dataset. The repertoires were released in a freely available public database meant as a resource for research on the immune response to SARS-CoV-2. The samples were drawn from the first 160 participants of the ongoing ImmuneRACE study and from some 1,300 subjects provided by 6 global collaborators. Sample metadata almost always included a de-identified subject ID, COVID-19 status, age in years and sex. Where HLA class I and class II types were available, the types were taken from metadata supplied by the sample provider, not from assay-based typing.

The investigation overall reported the following: How much clinical and demographic metadata was included differed by source and by participant, and the metadata was provided uncurated.

TCRbeta CDR3 regions were amplified from genomic DNA by means of the immunoSEQ Assay, a bias-controlled multiplex PCR. Turning to the authors' computational methods: The number of nucleated cells in each sample was estimated from the amplification of reference gene primers within the assay. To quantify the absolute abundance of each unique TCRbeta CDR3 rearrangement, sequence reads were collapsed and filtered. Productive Simpson clonality was computed per sample as the square root of Simpson's diversity index over productive rearrangements. TCRdb took over this immuneACCESS table, retaining in-frame rearrangements with V and J assigned. Such tables are incomplete; in checked studies, under half of the missing clones stem from an unresolved V gene, and the remainder is unexplained. The V and J calls and the clone size are those of that table, but D and trimming were determined from the DNA. Across this sample there are under 250,000 clones, with around 85% seen only once. The ten largest make up 4.5% to 5.5% of the sample.

This clone has a handful of counts. What this receptor recognizes is not known. Base-call qualities are not available, and no considerably larger clone is one nucleotide away. At one collaborating source in Seattle, patients were enrolled during active infection and were followed longitudinally through the course of disease. Whole blood was collected in K2EDTA tubes by collaborating institutions according to the institutions' own protocols. Collaborator samples were shipped for TCRbeta analysis as frozen whole blood, isolated PBMCs, or DNA extracted from either sample type. V gives up 2 bases and J gives up 4 bases, and the segment between their germline ends measures 11 bases. The CDR3 measures 14 amino acids from cysteine to phenylalanine. Only CDR3 DNA remains: 42 bases, in frame from the first base. CDR1 and CDR2 are drawn from the germline V gene: MNHEY, SVGEGT.

The rearranged chain carries TRBV6-2 or TRBV6-3 and TRBJ1-2, and TRBD1 may be the D gene, going by 6 matching bases. The sample comprised peripheral blood. This TCR was sampled from a man aged 45-60 years with COVID-19, enrolled during active disease. The CDR3 loop reads CASSYGTRLYGYTF. The nucleotide sequence reads as follows: TGTGCCAGCAGTTACGGGACAAGGCTCTATGGCTACACCTTC.